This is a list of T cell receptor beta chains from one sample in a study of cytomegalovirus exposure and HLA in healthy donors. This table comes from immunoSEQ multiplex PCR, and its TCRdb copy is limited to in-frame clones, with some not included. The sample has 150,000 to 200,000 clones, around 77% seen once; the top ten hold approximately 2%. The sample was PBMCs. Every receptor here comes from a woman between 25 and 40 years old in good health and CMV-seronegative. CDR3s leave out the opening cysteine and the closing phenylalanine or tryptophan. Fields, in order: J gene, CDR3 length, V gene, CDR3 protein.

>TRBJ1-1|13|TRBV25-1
ASSGFGQQNTEAF
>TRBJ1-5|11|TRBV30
AWGVWGDQPQH
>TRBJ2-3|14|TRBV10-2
ASRVTSGGATDTQY
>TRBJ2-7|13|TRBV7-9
ASSPNTDSIGEQY
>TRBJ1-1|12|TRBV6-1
ASLTGGRMTEAF
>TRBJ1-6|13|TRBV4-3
ASSQEAGLNSPLH
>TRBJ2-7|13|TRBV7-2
ASSLASGGLFEQY
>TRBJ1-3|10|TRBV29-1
SVLGLGNTIY
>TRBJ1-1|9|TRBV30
AWIDRGPAF
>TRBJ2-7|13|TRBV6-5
ASSIDSSSIYEQY
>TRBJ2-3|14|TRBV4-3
ASSQADRASTDTQY
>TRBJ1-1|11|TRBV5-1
ASSLTGITEAF
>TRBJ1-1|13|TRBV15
ATGGRGAVVTEAF
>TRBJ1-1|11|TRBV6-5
ASSLGGIEEAF
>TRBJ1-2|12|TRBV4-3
ASSQGREGYGYT
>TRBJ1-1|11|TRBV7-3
ASSLGGRTEAF
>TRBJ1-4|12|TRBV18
ASSQSPEAEKLF
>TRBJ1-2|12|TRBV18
ASSSWTGNYGYT
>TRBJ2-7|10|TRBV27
ASTRTSSEQY
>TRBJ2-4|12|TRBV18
ASSPTDLWNIQY
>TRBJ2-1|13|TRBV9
ASTGGGSSYNEQF
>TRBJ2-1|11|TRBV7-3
ASSPTSGNEQF